This record covers a single T cell receptor (beta chain). Its recognized antigen is unknown. Base quality data are lacking; no much larger clone is found one base away. TCRbeta CDR3 regions were amplified from genomic DNA using the immunoSEQ Assay, a bias-controlled multiplex PCR. The authors processed their data as follows. Within the assay, amplification of reference gene primers was used to estimate how many nucleated cells each sample contained. To quantify the absolute abundance of each unique TCRbeta CDR3 rearrangement, sequence reads were collapsed and filtered. For each sample, productive Simpson clonality was calculated as the square root of Simpson's diversity index over productive rearrangements. As stored in TCRdb, this immuneACCESS dataset retains in-frame rearrangements with V and J assigned. A fraction of the clones does not appear; measured against another copy, unresolved V genes explain less than half of the discrepancy, and the remainder lacks a known reason. V and J calls and clone size are copied from that table; D and trimming were computed from the DNA. Across this sample there are around 96,000 clones, with around 96% seen only once. The ten biggest clones cover approximately 4.2% of the sample.

The data were obtained in a study of blood T cell repertoires in COVID-19 (dated by TCRdb to the early 2020s). Regarding the complete study: Samples from collaborators originated in the United States, Italy and Spain and spanned both the acute and convalescent phases of COVID-19. The repertoires were released in a freely available public database intended as a resource for research on the immune response to SARS-CoV-2. The prospective study material was composed of cDNA or gDNA derived from T cells, B-cell-depleted T cells, or PBMCs. Deeply sampled blood TCRbeta repertoires from subjects exposed to, actively infected with, or recovered from COVID-19 were included in the dataset. Samples were obtained from the ongoing ImmuneRACE study (first 160 participants) and from over 1,000 subjects provided by 6 global collaborators. Sample metadata almost always included a de-identified subject ID, COVID-19 status, age in years and sex. Where available, HLA class I and class II types were taken from metadata supplied by the sample provider and were not determined by assay-based typing.

Paper-wide results and their limitations: How much clinical and demographic metadata was included differed by source and by participant, and the metadata was provided uncurated.

Collaborating institutions collected whole blood in K2EDTA tubes following their own protocols. Collaborator samples were shipped for TCRbeta analysis as frozen whole blood, isolated PBMCs, or DNA extracted from either sample type. The CDR1 and CDR2 encoded by the germline V gene (reference sequence) are SEHNR and FQNEAQ. Trimming takes 6 bases off V and 3 bases off J; junction bases not matched to a gene: 13. From its cysteine to its phenylalanine, the CDR3 spans 17 amino acids. Only CDR3 DNA is held: 51 bases, read in frame from base 1. Sequenced sample: peripheral blood. The receptor's source is a human donor with active COVID-19. The donor label of this sample is uncertain. This chain joins TRBV7-9 to TRBJ2-7, with TRBD1 matching 11 junction bases. The DNA is as follows: TGTGCCAGCAGAGGGTGGACAGGGGGCTCCGAAAACTACGAGCAGTACTTC. Its coded protein is CASRGWTGGSENYEQYF.